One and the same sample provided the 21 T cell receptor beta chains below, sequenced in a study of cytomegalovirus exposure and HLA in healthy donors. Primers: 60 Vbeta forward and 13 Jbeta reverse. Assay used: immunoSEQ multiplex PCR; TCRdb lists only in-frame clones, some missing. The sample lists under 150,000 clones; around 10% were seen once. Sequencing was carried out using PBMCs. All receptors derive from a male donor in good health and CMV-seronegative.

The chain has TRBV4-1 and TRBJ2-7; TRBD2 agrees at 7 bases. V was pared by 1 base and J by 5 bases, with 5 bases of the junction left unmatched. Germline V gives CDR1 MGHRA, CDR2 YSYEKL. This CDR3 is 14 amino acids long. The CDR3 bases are TGCGCCAGCAGCCAAGCTGGACTAGATAACGAGCAGTACTTC. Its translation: CASSQAGLDNEQYF.

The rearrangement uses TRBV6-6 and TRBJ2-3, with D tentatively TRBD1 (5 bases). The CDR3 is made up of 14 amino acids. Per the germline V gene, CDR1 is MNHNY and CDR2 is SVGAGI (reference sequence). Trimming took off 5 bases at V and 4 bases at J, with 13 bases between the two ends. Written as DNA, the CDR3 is TGTGCCAGCAGTACATCCCAGGGTGCAGATACGCAGTATTTT. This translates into CASSTSQGADTQYF.

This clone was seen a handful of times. CDR3 bases: TGTGCCAGCAGTTACCATAGCGGGAGGGGAGGTTACGAGCAGTACTTC. As protein: CASSYHSGRGGYEQYF. V usage is TRBV6-5 and J usage is TRBJ2-7, with TRBD2 matching over 11 bases. V shed 2 bases, J shed 4 bases, and the junction held 7 bases outside the gene matches. The germline gives CDR1 MNHEY, CDR2 SVGAGI. There are 16 residues in the CDR3.

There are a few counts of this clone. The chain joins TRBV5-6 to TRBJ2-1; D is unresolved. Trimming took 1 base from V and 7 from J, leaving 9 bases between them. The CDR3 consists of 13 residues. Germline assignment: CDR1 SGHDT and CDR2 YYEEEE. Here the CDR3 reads CASSLWAKNEQFF. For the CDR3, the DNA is TGTGCCAGCAGCTTGTGGGCAAAAAATGAGCAGTTCTTC.

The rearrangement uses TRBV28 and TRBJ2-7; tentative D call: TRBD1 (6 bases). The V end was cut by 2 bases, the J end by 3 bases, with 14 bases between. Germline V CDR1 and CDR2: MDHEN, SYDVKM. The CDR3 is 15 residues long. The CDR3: CASSLTVKGDYEQYF. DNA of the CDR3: TGTGCCAGCAGTTTAACGGTTAAGGGGGACTACGAGCAGTACTTC.

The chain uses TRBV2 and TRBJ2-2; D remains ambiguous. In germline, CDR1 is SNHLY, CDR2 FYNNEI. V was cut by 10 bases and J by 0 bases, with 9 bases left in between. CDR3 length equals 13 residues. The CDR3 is CATSTSNTGELFF. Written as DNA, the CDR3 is TGTGCCACCTCTACCTCGAACACCGGGGAGCTGTTTTTT. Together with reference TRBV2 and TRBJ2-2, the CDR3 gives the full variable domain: EPEVTQTPSHQVTQMGQEVILRCVPISNHLYFYWYRQILGQKVEFLVSFYNNEISEKSEIFDDQFSVERPDGSNFTLKIRSTKLEDSAMYFCATSTSNTGELFFGEGSRLTVL.

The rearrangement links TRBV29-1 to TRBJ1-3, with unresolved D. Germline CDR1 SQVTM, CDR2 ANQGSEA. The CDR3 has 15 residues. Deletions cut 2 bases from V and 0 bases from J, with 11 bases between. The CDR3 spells CSVEIWADSGNTIYF. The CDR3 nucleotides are TGCAGCGTTGAAATTTGGGCCGACTCTGGAAACACCATATATTTT. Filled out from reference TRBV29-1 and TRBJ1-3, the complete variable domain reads SAVISQKPSRDICQRGTSLTIQCQVDSQVTMMFWYRQQPGQSLTLIATANQGSEATYESGFVIDKFPISRPNLTFSTLTVSNMSPEDSSIYLCSVEIWADSGNTIYFGEGSWLTVV.

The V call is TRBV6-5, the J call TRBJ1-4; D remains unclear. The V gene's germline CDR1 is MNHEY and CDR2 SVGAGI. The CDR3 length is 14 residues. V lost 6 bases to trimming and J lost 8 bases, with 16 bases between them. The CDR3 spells CASSGGGGKEKLFF. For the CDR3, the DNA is TGTGCCAGCAGCGGAGGCGGCGGGAAAGAAAAACTGTTTTTT.

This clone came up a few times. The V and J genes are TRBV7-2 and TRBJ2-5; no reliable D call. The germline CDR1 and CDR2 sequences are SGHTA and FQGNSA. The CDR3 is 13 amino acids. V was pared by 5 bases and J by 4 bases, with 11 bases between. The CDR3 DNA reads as TGTGCCAGCAGCCCCCAGTATGGAGAGACCCAGTACTTC. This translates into CASSPQYGETQYF.

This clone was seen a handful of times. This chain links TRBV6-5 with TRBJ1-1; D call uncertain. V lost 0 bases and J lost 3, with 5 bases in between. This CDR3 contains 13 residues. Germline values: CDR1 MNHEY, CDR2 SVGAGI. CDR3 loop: CASSYSSDTEAFF. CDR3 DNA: TGTGCCAGCAGTTACTCTTCGGACACTGAAGCTTTCTTT.

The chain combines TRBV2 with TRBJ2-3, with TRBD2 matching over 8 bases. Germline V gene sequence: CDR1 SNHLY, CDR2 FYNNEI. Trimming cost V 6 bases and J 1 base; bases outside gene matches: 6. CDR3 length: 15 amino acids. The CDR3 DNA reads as TGTGCCAGCAGAAGTCGGGGGGGCGGCACAGATACGCAGTATTTT. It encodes CASRSRGGGTDTQYF. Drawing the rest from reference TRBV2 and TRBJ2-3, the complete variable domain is EPEVTQTPSHQVTQMGQEVILRCVPISNHLYFYWYRQILGQKVEFLVSFYNNEISEKSEIFDDQFSVERPDGSNFTLKIRSTKLEDSAMYFCASRSRGGGTDTQYFGPGTRLTVL.

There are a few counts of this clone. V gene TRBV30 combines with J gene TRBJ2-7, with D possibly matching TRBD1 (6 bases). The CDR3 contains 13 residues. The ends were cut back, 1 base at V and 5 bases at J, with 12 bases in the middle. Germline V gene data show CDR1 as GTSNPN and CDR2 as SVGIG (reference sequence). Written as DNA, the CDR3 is TGTGCCTGGAGTGGGGTGGGGGCCAACGAGCAGTACTTC. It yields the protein CAWSGVGANEQYF.

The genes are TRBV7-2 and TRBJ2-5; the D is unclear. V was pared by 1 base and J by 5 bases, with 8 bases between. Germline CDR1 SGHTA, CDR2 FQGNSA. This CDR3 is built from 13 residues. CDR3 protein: CASSLEWRETQYF. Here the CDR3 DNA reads TGTGCCAGCAGCTTAGAATGGCGGGAGACCCAGTACTTC.

The CDR3, as DNA: TGTGCCAGCAGGGGACAAGGAGACACCGGGGAGCTGTTTTTT. It codes for CASRGQGDTGELFF. The chain uses TRBV7-3 and TRBJ2-2; D possibly corresponds to TRBD1 (6 bases). V dropped 6 bases and J dropped 3 bases, with 11 bases sitting between them. This CDR3 has 14 amino acids. The germline V gene encodes CDR1 SGHTA and CDR2 FQGTGA.

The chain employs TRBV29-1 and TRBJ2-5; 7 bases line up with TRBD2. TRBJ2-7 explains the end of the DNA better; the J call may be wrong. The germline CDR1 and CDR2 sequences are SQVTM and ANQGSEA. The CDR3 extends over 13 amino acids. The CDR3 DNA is TGCAGCGTTGAAGACCGGGGGGACGACGAGCAGTACTTC. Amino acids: CSVEDRGDDEQYF.

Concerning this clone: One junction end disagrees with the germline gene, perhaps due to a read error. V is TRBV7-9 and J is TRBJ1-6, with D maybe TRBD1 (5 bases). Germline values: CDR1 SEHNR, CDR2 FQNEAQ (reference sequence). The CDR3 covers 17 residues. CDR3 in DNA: TGTGCCAGCAGCCCGTGGGGGGAGGCTGCCTACAATTCACCCCTCCACTTT. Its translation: CASSPWGEAAYNSPLHF.

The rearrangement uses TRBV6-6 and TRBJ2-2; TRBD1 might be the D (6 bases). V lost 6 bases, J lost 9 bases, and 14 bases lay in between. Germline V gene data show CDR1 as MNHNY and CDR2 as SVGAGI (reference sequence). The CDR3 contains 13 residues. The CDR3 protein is CASSIQQGWELFF. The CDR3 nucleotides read TGTGCCAGCAGCATCCAACAGGGATGGGAGCTGTTTTTT.

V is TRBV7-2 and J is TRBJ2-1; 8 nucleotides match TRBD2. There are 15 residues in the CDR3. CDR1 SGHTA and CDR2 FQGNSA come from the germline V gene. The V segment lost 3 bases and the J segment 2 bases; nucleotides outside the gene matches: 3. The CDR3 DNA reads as TGTGCCAGCAGCTTGGCGGGAGGTCCCTACAATGAGCAGTTCTTC. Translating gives CASSLAGGPYNEQFF.

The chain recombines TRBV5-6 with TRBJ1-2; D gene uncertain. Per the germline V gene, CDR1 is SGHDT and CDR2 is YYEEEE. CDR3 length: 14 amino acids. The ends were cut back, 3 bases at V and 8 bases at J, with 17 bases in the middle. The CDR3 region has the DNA TGTGCCAGCAGCTCCCGGGAAAGGGTGGGCGGCTACACCTTC. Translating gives CASSSRERVGGYTF.

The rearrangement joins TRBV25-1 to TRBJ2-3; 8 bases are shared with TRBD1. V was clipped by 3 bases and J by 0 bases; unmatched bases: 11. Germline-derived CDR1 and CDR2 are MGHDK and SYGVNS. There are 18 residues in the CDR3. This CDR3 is CASSEWTGTGLSTDTQYF. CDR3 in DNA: TGTGCCAGCAGTGAGTGGACAGGGACGGGTCTAAGCACAGATACGCAGTATTTT.

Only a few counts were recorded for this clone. CDR3: CASSLGAGVDTEAFF. CDR3 bases: TGTGCCAGCAGCTTAGGGGCGGGGGTTGACACTGAAGCTTTCTTT. The J gene is TRBJ1-1, the V gene TRBV7-9; possible D gene TRBD1, 5 bases. The CDR3 extends over 15 amino acids. CDR1 and CDR2 (germline): SEHNR, FQNEAQ (reference sequence). Deletions cut 1 base from V and 3 bases from J, with 12 bases between. Full variable domain (rest looked up from reference TRBV7-9 and TRBJ1-1): DTGVSQNPRHKITKRGQNVTFRCDPISEHNRLYWYRQTLGQGPEFLTYFQNEAQLEKSRLLSDRFSAERPKGSFSTLEIQRTEQGDSAMYLCASSLGAGVDTEAFFGQGTRLTVV.